This T cell receptor (beta chain) was sequenced for a study of CD8+ T cells in alopecia areata. About the study: In an open-label trial, patients got 5 to 10 mg tofacitinib twice daily.

Concerning this clone: What it binds is not known.

RNA extraction and reverse transcription yielded cDNA as sequencing template. Sequenced by immunoSEQ multiplex PCR; TCRdb stores in-frame clones only, minus some. The sample includes about 97,000 clones, less than 50% of them seen just once. Sampling of alopecia areata patients yielded lesional scalp punch biopsies as well as peripheral blood. Researchers picked out CD4+ and CD8+ T cells from PBMCs by sorting. Trimming cost V 3 bases and J 4 bases, with 15 bases left between them. Germline CDR1 reads SNHLY; CDR2 reads FYNNEI. CDR3 length: 15 residues. Study-wide findings and caveats: Among the cells sequenced in scalp samples are also the resident alphabeta T cells of normal skin.

The sample taken for sequencing was CD4+ T cells sorted from blood. This TCR derives from a human donor with alopecia areata. V and J are TRBV2 and TRBJ2-5; D is unclear. The CDR3 DNA sequence: TGTGCCAGCAGTGAGCCGAAGGGCACGGGAGAGACCCAGTACTTC. It is translated as CASSEPKGTGETQYF.